This T cell receptor (beta chain) is from a study of blood T cells in healthy people across ages. The wider study: In model experiments, template switching was able to capture about one barcoded beta molecule for every two T cells that were present.

This clonotype has a count of ten or more. J gave up 6 bases and V 4 bases, and 9 bases lay outside the gene matches. The CDR3 is 16 residues long. Germline assignment: CDR1 SGHRS and CDR2 YFSETQ. A second about 6 to 12 cycle PCR used barcoded and J-beta primers. Each cDNA molecule was tagged by a template-switch adaptor with 12 random nucleotides. TCRdb redid the calling of the 5' RACE reads with MiXCR, one entry per CDR3 protein. The sample has about 930,000 distinct CDR3 sequences, 29% seen once. This same sample was also taken into another study, of T cells of mothers and their children.

This chain uses TRBV5-1 with TRBJ2-1, with TRBD2 matching 11 bases. This sequence originates from a woman in her thirties or forties in good health. What was sequenced was blood. CDR3 in DNA: TGCGCCAGCAGCCCCCCGACTAGCGGGGTAAGCAATGAGCAGTTCTTC. This codes for CASSPPTSGVSNEQFF. Looking up the rest from reference TRBV5-1 and TRBJ2-1 gives the full variable domain: KAGVTQTPRYLIKTRGQQVTLSCSPISGHRSVSWYQQTPGQGLQFLFEYFSETQRNKGNFPGRFSGRQFSNSRSEMNVSTLELGDSALYLCASSPPTSGVSNEQFFGPGTRLTVL.